Listed below are T cell receptor beta chains from one sample, sequenced in a study of Ad26.COV2.S vaccination and SARS-CoV-2 variants. Assay used: immunoSEQ multiplex PCR; TCRdb lists only in-frame clones, some missing. The sample contains 350,000 to 550,000 clones, roughly nine tenths of which appear only once. Sequences were derived from peripheral blood, sampled in a trial of Ad26.COV2.S vaccine versus placebo. The source of these receptors is a person aged 18 to 59 who received the Ad26.COV2.S COVID-19 vaccine or a placebo. Both conserved end residues are part of each CDR3. D genes are given only for firm matches. Clone sizes are given selectively: once, few, many, or a class where the clone is expanded.

j_gene: TRBJ1-3
v_gene: TRBV5-6
abundance: -
d_gene: -
CDR3nt: TGTGCCAGCAGTCCTATGAGCTCTGGAAACACCATATATTTT
CDR3aa: CASSPMSSGNTIYF

j_gene: TRBJ2-1
v_gene: TRBV19
abundance: -
d_gene: -
CDR3nt: TGTGCCAGTAGTCCAGGTTTTGCAGGTGAGCAGTTCTTC
CDR3aa: CASSPGFAGEQFF

j_gene: TRBJ1-6
v_gene: TRBV3-1/TRBV3-2
abundance: -
d_gene: TRBD1
CDR3nt: TGTGCCAGCAGTCCTCAGGGGGCGGATTCACCCCTCCACTTT
CDR3aa: CASSPQGADSPLHF

j_gene: TRBJ2-5
v_gene: TRBV6-1
abundance: -
d_gene: -
CDR3nt: TGTGCCAGCAGTGAGGCTCGGTGGGCTGAGACCCAGTACTTC
CDR3aa: CASSEARWAETQYF

j_gene: TRBJ2-5
v_gene: TRBV28
abundance: -
d_gene: -
CDR3nt: TGTGCCAGCAGTTTAACGGGGCGGGAGACCCAGTACTTC
CDR3aa: CASSLTGRETQYF

j_gene: TRBJ1-3
v_gene: TRBV4-1
abundance: few
d_gene: -
CDR3nt: TGCGCCAGCAGCCAAACCCGGACCTTCCGCTCTGGAAACACCATATATTTT
CDR3aa: CASSQTRTFRSGNTIYF

j_gene: TRBJ2-5
v_gene: TRBV2
abundance: -
d_gene: TRBD2
CDR3nt: TGTGCCAGCAGTGAATGGGGGGGGGAGACCCAGTACTTC
CDR3aa: CASSEWGGETQYF

j_gene: TRBJ2-3
v_gene: TRBV3-1/TRBV3-2
abundance: -
d_gene: TRBD2
CDR3nt: TGTGCCAGCAGCCAAGAAGGCGGGAGGGCCACAGATACGCAGTATTTT
CDR3aa: CASSQEGGRATDTQYF

j_gene: TRBJ2-3
v_gene: TRBV3-1/TRBV3-2
abundance: -
d_gene: -
CDR3nt: TGTGCCAGCAGCCTCCGGACCAGCACAGATACGCAGTATTTT
CDR3aa: CASSLRTSTDTQYF

j_gene: TRBJ1-2
v_gene: TRBV12-3/TRBV12-4
abundance: -
d_gene: -
CDR3nt: TGTGCCAGCAGTTTACATGACGGCTATGGCTACACCTTC
CDR3aa: CASSLHDGYGYTF

j_gene: TRBJ1-5
v_gene: TRBV3-1/TRBV3-2
abundance: -
d_gene: -
CDR3nt: TGTGCCAGCAGCCCCCGTCAGGGGTTGCAGCCCCAGCATTTT
CDR3aa: CASSPRQGLQPQHF

j_gene: TRBJ1-1
v_gene: TRBV6-1
abundance: -
d_gene: -
CDR3nt: TGTGCCAGCAGTGAAGGACAGGACCTCTGGGCTTTCTTT
CDR3aa: CASSEGQDLWAFF

j_gene: TRBJ2-3
v_gene: TRBV2
abundance: -
d_gene: -
CDR3nt: TGTGCCAGCCGCGGGGAACGGACAGATACGCAGTATTTT
CDR3aa: CASRGERTDTQYF

j_gene: TRBJ2-1
v_gene: TRBV9
abundance: -
d_gene: -
CDR3nt: TGTGCCAGCAGCGTAGTGGAGTCCAGTGAGCAGTTCTTC
CDR3aa: CASSVVESSEQFF

j_gene: TRBJ1-2
v_gene: TRBV2
abundance: -
d_gene: -
CDR3nt: TGTGCCAGCAGTGAAACTGAAAGAGGGGAGGTCTACGGCTACACCTTC
CDR3aa: CASSETERGEVYGYTF

j_gene: TRBJ2-1
v_gene: TRBV6-4
abundance: -
d_gene: -
CDR3nt: TGTGCCAGCAGTGACTGGTTCGGCCCGGGGAACAATGAGCAGTTCTTC
CDR3aa: CASSDWFGPGNNEQFF

j_gene: TRBJ1-6
v_gene: TRBV7-9
abundance: -
d_gene: -
CDR3nt: TGTGCCAGCAGCAGACCCTCCTATAATTCACCCCTCCACTTT
CDR3aa: CASSRPSYNSPLHF

j_gene: TRBJ1-2
v_gene: TRBV19
abundance: -
d_gene: -
CDR3nt: TGTGCCAGCCAGACGGCCGGGCTTGGCTACACCTTC
CDR3aa: CASQTAGLGYTF

j_gene: TRBJ2-4
v_gene: TRBV12-3/TRBV12-4
abundance: -
d_gene: -
CDR3nt: TGTGCCAGCAGTAACAGGGCGGGGAACATTCAGTACTTC
CDR3aa: CASSNRAGNIQYF

j_gene: TRBJ1-3
v_gene: TRBV5-6
abundance: -
d_gene: -
CDR3nt: TGTGCCAGCAGCTTGGAGTGGGGTAGGGACACCATATATTTT
CDR3aa: CASSLEWGRDTIYF

j_gene: TRBJ1-3
v_gene: TRBV19
abundance: -
d_gene: -
CDR3nt: TGTGCCACCAGGACGGAATTGGGAAACACCATATATTTT
CDR3aa: CATRTELGNTIYF

j_gene: TRBJ2-7
v_gene: TRBV7-3
abundance: -
d_gene: -
CDR3nt: TGTGCCAGCAGCTTAATGGCTGCCCACGAGCAGTACTTC
CDR3aa: CASSLMAAHEQYF

j_gene: TRBJ1-2
v_gene: TRBV11-3
abundance: -
d_gene: -
CDR3nt: TGTGCCAGCAGCCAAGGATCTAACTATGGCTACACCTTC
CDR3aa: CASSQGSNYGYTF

j_gene: TRBJ2-1
v_gene: TRBV3-1/TRBV3-2
abundance: -
d_gene: TRBD1
CDR3nt: TGTGCCAGCAGCCTCCGATTGGCCGGGACAGGAGATTACAATGAGCAGTTCTTC
CDR3aa: CASSLRLAGTGDYNEQFF

j_gene: TRBJ1-1
v_gene: TRBV7-3
abundance: -
d_gene: -
CDR3nt: TGTGCCAGCAGCCGAAGACGTAACACTGAAGCTTTCTTT
CDR3aa: CASSRRRNTEAFF

j_gene: TRBJ2-3
v_gene: TRBV29-1
abundance: -
d_gene: -
CDR3nt: TGCAGCTTTAGAGGGAGTACCACGAATACGCAGTATTTT
CDR3aa: CSFRGSTTNTQYF

j_gene: TRBJ2-7
v_gene: TRBV9
abundance: -
d_gene: TRBD2
CDR3nt: TGTGCCAGCAGCCCGACCACTAGCGGGGGGGTCTACGAGCAGTACTTC
CDR3aa: CASSPTTSGGVYEQYF